This TCR beta chain is drawn from a study of CD8 T cells in ankylosing spondylitis. Regarding the study as a whole: Ankylosing spondylitis blood appeared to be characterized by a TCR beta motif of roughly eight highly homologous variants. It was reported that disease-linked clones were significantly enriched in matched ankylosing spondylitis synovial fluid.

Making use of molecular barcodes, quantitative 5'-RACE generated TCR beta libraries. One entry per CDR3 protein, called by TCRdb with MiXCR from the 5' RACE reads. The sample consists of roughly 180,000 distinct CDR3 sequences, 13% of them appearing once. A remark on this clonotype: Antigen: not known.

V was clipped by 7 bases and J by 2 bases, with 21 bases between them. CDR3 length: 16 residues. Sequencing input: blood, either unsorted or a sorted T cell fraction (not recorded which). This receptor was taken from a male donor with ankylosing spondylitis or in good health (not recorded which). This sequence joins TRBV12-3 or TRBV12-4 and TRBJ2-7, with D possibly being TRBD1 or TRBD2 (5 bases each). The CDR3 DNA follows: TGTGCCAGCAACAATATTTCCGGGACCCCAACCTACGAGCAGTACTTC. It translates to CASNNISGTPTYEQYF.